A selection of T cell receptor beta chains follows, all from one sample in a study of T cell changes during pregnancy in multiple sclerosis. The repertoire was sequenced with immunoSEQ multiplex PCR; TCRdb's copy has only in-frame clones and lacks some. The sample has several thousand clones, 87% seen once; the top ten hold about 9.4%. The source material was CD8+ T cells from peripheral blood mononuclear cells, sampled in the first trimester of pregnancy. The receptors were gathered from a female donor in good health, enrolled as a control in a pregnancy study. The CDR3 runs from the conserved cysteine through the conserved F or W.

TRBV4-2	16	TRBJ2-7	CASSQDKSVAVHEQYF
TRBV5-6	14	TRBJ2-1	CASARSDSYNEQFF
TRBV5-4	14	TRBJ1-2	CASSRDRLNYGYTF
TRBV28	12	TRBJ2-1	CASSLSVQEQFF
TRBV6-4	15	TRBJ2-3	CASSPSGGEADTQYF
TRBV25-1	14	TRBJ1-2	CASENTDRGYGYTF
TRBV10-1	18	TRBJ2-1	CASSDSLGQGFRVNEQFF
TRBV7-9	12	TRBJ1-1	CASSSRLTEAFF
TRBV9	17	TRBJ2-2	CASSAAGQGLNTGELFF
TRBV29-1	11	TRBJ1-2	CSVVGDSRYTF
TRBV28	15	TRBJ2-1	CASSSQSGRYNEQFF
TRBV10-3	15	TRBJ2-1	CAISDGGRANNEQFF
TRBV7-7	13	TRBJ2-7	CASSLARDREQYF
TRBV19	17	TRBJ2-2	CASSTFVGVLDTGELFF
TRBV2	14	TRBJ1-1	CASSDHRGGTEAFF
TRBV7-9	17	TRBJ2-2	CASSRGVGDSYPGELFF
TRBV11-1	14	TRBJ2-7	CASSLSGGADEQYF
TRBV28	12	TRBJ2-3	CASSPGTDTQYF
TRBV28	15	TRBJ2-3	CASSLASGRADTQYF
TRBV7-2	17	TRBJ2-2	CASSVTSGGAYTGELFF
TRBV2	17	TRBJ2-5	CASSEGTSGGLRETQYF
TRBV7-9	13	TRBJ2-7	CASSPGGGHEQYF
TRBV9	17	TRBJ2-3	CASSEDSGGPNTDTQYF
TRBV6-5	15	TRBJ1-2	CASSYSAGGGGGYTF
TRBV5-1	18	TRBJ2-3	CASSLKAGPPFSTGTQYF
TRBV19	14	TRBJ1-3	CASSRKTTGNTIYF
TRBV7-6	14	TRBJ2-5	CASTPRLGGETQYF
TRBV27	12	TRBJ2-2	CASSLRAGELFF
TRBV7-9	16	TRBJ2-7	CASTGQGESTVYEQYF
TRBV27	15	TRBJ1-1	CASSLRPGRDTEAFF